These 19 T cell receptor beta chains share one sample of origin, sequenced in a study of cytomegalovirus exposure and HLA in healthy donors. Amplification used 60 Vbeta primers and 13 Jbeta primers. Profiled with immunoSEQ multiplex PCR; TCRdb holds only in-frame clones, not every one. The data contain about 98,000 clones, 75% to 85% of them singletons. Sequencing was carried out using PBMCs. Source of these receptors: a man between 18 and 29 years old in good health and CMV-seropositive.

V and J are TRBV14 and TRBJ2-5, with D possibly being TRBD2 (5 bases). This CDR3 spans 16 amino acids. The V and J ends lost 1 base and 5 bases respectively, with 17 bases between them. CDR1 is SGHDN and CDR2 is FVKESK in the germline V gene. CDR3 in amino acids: CASSQGGTPRGETQYF. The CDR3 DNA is TGTGCCAGCAGCCAAGGAGGAACGCCGAGAGGGGAGACCCAGTACTTC. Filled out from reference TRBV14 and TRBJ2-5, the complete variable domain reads EAGVTQFPSHSVIEKGQTVTLRCDPISGHDNLYWYRRVMGKEIKFLLHFVKESKQDESGMPNNRFLAERTGGTYSTLKVQPAELEDSGVYFCASSQGGTPRGETQYFGPGTRLLVL.

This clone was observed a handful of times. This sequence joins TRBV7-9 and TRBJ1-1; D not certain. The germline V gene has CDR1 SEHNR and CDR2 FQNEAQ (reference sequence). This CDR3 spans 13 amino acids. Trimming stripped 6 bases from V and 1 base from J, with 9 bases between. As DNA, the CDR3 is TGTGCCAGCAGTTCGAGGGAGAACACTGAAGCTTTCTTT. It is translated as CASSSRENTEAFF.

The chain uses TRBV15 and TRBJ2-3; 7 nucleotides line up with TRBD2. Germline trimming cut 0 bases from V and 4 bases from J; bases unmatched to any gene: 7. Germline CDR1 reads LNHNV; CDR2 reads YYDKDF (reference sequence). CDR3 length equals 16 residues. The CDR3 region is CATSRERGLLADTQYF. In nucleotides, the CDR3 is TGTGCCACCAGCAGAGAGCGGGGGTTGTTGGCAGATACGCAGTATTTT.

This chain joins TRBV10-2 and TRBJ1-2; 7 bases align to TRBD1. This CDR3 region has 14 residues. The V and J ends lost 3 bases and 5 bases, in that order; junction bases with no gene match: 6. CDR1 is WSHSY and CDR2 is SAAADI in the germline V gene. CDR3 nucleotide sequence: TGCGCCAGCAGTGAACTAGGGGGCGGTTATGGCTACACCTTC. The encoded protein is CASSELGGGYGYTF.

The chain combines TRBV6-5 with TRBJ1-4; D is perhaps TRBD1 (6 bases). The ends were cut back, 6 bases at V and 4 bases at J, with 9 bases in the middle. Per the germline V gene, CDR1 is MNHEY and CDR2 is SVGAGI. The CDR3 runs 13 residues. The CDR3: CASSGTSNEKLFF. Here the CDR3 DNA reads TGTGCCAGCAGCGGGACAAGTAATGAAAAACTGTTTTTT.

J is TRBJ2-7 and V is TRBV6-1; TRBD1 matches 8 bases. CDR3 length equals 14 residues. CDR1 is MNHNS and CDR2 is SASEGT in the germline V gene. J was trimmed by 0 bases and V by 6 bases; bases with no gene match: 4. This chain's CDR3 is CASRGTGSSYEQYF. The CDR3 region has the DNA TGTGCCAGCAGAGGGACAGGAAGCTCCTACGAGCAGTACTTC.

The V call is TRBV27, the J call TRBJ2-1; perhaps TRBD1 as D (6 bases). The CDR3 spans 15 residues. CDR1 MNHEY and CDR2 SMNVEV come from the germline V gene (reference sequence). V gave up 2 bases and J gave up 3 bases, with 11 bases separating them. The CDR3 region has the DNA TGTGCCAGCAGTTTAACACGGACAGTCTACAATGAGCAGTTCTTC. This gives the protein CASSLTRTVYNEQFF.

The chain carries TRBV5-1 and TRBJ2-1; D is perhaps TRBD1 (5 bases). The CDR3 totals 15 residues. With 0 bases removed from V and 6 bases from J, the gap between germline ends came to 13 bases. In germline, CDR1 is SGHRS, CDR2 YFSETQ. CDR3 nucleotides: TGCGCCAGCAGCTTGGACGGACATGGCCTCAATGAGCAGTTCTTC. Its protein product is CASSLDGHGLNEQFF.

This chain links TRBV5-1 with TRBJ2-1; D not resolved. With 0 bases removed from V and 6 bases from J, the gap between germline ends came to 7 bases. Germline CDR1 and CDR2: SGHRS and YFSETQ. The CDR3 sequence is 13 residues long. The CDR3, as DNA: TGCGCCAGCAGCTTGGGGCAGGCCAATGAGCAGTTCTTC. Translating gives CASSLGQANEQFF.

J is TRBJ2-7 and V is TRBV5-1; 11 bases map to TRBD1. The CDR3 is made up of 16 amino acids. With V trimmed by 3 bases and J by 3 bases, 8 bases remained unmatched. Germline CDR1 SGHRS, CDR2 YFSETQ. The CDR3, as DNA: TGCGCCAGCAGCTCCTGGACAGGGGGCTTAAACTACGAGCAGTACTTC. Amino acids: CASSSWTGGLNYEQYF.

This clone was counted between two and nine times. CDR3 DNA: TGTGCCAGCAGCCCAAGCGAGGAGGTGCGCTACGAGCAGTACTTC. This sequence encodes CASSPSEEVRYEQYF. This chain links TRBV7-9 with TRBJ2-7; a weak D match, TRBD2 (5 bases). CDR1 and CDR2 from the germline V gene are SEHNR and FQNEAQ (reference sequence). The ends were cut back, 5 bases at V and 3 bases at J, with 17 bases in the middle. CDR3 size: 15 residues.

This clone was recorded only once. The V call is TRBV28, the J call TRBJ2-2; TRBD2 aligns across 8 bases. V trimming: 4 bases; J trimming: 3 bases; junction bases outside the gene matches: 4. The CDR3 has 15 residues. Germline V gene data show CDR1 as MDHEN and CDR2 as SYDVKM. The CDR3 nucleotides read TGTGCCAGCAGTTCGGGCGGGGGGCACACCGGGGAGCTGTTTTTT. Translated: CASSSGGGHTGELFF.

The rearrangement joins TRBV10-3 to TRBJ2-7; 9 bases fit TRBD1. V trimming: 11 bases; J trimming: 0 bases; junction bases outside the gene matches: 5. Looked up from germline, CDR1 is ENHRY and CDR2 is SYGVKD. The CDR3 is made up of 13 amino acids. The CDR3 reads CAVRDRASYEQYF. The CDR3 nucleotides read TGTGCCGTTCGGGACAGGGCCTCCTACGAGCAGTACTTC.

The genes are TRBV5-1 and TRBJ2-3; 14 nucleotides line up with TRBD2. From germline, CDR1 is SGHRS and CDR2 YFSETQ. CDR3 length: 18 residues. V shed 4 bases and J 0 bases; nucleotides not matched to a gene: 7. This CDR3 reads CASSRGLAGATSTDTQYF. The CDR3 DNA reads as TGCGCCAGCAGCCGGGGACTAGCGGGGGCAACTAGCACAGATACGCAGTATTTT.

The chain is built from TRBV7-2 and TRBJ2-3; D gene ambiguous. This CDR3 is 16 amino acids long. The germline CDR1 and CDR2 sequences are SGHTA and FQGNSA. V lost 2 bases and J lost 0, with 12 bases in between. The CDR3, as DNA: TGTGCCAGCAGCTTAAATCTACCCTCTAGCACAGATACGCAGTATTTT. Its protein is CASSLNLPSSTDTQYF.

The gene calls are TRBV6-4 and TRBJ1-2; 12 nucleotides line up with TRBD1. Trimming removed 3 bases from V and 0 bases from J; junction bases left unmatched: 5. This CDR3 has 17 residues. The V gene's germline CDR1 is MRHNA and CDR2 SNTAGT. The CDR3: CASSEWDRGPSNYGYTF. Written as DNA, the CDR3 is TGTGCCAGCAGTGAATGGGACAGGGGGCCCTCTAACTATGGCTACACCTTC.

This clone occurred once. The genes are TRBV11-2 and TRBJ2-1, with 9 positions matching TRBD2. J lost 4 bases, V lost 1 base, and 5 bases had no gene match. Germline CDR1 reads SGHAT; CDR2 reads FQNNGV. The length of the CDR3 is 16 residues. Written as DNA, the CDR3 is TGTGCCAGCAGCTTAGTTCTAGCGGGGAGATACAATGAGCAGTTCTTC. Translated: CASSLVLAGRYNEQFF.

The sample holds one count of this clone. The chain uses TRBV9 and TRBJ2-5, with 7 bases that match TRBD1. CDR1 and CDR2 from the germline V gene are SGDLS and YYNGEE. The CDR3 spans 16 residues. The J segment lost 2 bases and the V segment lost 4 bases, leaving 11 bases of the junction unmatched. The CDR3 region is CASSPQQGMIQETQYF. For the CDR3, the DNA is TGTGCCAGCAGCCCCCAACAGGGGATGATACAAGAGACCCAGTACTTC.

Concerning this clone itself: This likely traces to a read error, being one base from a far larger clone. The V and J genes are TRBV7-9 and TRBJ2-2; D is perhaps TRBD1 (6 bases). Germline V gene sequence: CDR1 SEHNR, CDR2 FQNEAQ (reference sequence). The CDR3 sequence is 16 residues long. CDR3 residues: CSSSLSFRGPAGELFF. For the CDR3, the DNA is TGTTCCAGCAGCTTGTCATTCAGGGGACCGGCCGGGGAGCTGTTTTTT.